This T cell receptor (beta chain) was profiled in a study of beta chain features in type 1 diabetes (dated by TCRdb to 2017 to 2018). Regarding the complete study: Patients and healthy donors did not differ in mean age, gender distribution, total cell number or subset yield. Regulatory and stem cell-like memory subsets were isolated from only 8 patients and roughly 8 healthy donors, whereas naive and central memory subsets came from all 30 or so donors. In the study, TCRB repertoires of sorted circulating CD4+ T cell subsets from recently diagnosed type 1 diabetes patients were compared with those of matched healthy donors. A total of around 100 million sorted cells were examined across all samples, and RNA yield correlated strongly with the number of cells per subset.

The full study reports these points: Sequencing cDNA rather than genomic DNA could over-represent highly expressing activated cells, although activation and CD3 levels did not differ between groups. Type 1 diabetes patients showed a moderate but significant shortening of TCRB CDR3 length in all four CD4+ subsets. At VDJ recombination sites, type 1 diabetes patients had fewer insertions and more deleted nucleotides, which implies abnormalities in thymic rearrangement. Because small numbers of individuals were included in the HLA sub-analyses, any influence of HLA type on TCRB rearrangement was left unresolved. Naive, central memory and regulatory TCRB repertoires appeared to be more similar among patients than among healthy donors. PCR might favor shorter templates, but patient and control samples were amplified and corrected together, so any skew would affect both groups equally.

This clone has a handful of counts. The specificity of this receptor is unknown. Base qualities are not provided; no much larger clone lies one nucleotide away. The entire amount of isolated RNA was reverse transcribed using the High Capacity cDNA Reverse Transcription Kit, so the sequenced TCRB transcripts were expressed ones. Deep immunoSEQ sequencing was performed on naive, central memory and regulatory T cell samples, with an average of roughly 3.5 million total reads per sample. After sorted cells were lysed in RLT buffer, RNA was extracted with DNase-treated RNeasy Micro or Mini kits, with the choice depending on cell number. Each cell subset was processed on its own to prevent cross-contamination, while patient and healthy donor samples were processed together. Using the immunoSEQ multiplex PCR, TCRB sequences were amplified from cDNA into 87-bp fragments spanning the CDR3 region. Sequencing of the amplicons was performed on the Illumina HiSeq platform. The authors processed their data as follows. Synthetic template baselines were used to correct PCR bias computationally, reads within Hamming distance 2 were collapsed together, and singletons that could not be merged were discarded. By aligning reads against IMGT, V, D and J genes, CDR3 length, and insertions or deletions at six rearrangement sites were assigned. Within each subset, clonotype counts were normalized to sorted cell number, and only after that were true diversity and Gini coefficients computed with the tcR R package. Repertoire sharing was quantified using the overlap coefficient calculated on TCRB nucleotide sequences. The clones in this table, taken by TCRdb from immuneACCESS, are in-frame only. Not every clone is retained; where verified, under half of the shortfall comes from an unresolved V gene, and the cause of the rest is unknown. V, J and clone size reflect that table, while D and trimming were determined from the DNA. In this sample the table shows nearly 350,000 clones, roughly 8% of which occur a single time. Less than 0.45% of the sample belongs to the ten largest clones.

The CDR3 holds 15 amino acids from the cysteine to the phenylalanine. Here the CDR3 DNA is all that survives: 45 bases in frame from base 1. CDR1 and CDR2, per the germline V gene, are MNHNS and SASEGT. The germline ends are 16 bases apart after V is trimmed by 0 bases and J by 8 bases. Each donor gave one peripheral blood draw, averaging approximately 110 mL, which was collected into heparinised tubes. A BD FACSAria II was used to sort naive, central memory, regulatory and stem cell-like memory CD4+ T cells with a panel that included CD45RO, CCR7, CD25, CD127, CD95 and CD27. Purity was above 95% for every sorted population. PBMCs were separated immediately by Lymphoprep density gradient centrifugation and were stained directly, without being cultured. So that batch effects would be minimized, each experiment stained and sorted samples in pairs, pairing one healthy donor with one patient.

The sequenced sample consisted of central memory CD4+ T cells from blood. The V and J segments used are TRBV6-1 and TRBJ1-2, with the D gene call left open. The clonotype was recovered from a woman aged 18-29 years in good health. The DNA sequence reads TGTGCCAGCAGTGAAGCGCATATCAGGATTCGAGGCTACACCTTC. Translated, this gives CASSEAHIRIRGYTF.